A selection of T cell receptor beta chains follows, all from one sample in a study of cytomegalovirus exposure and HLA in healthy donors. TCRdb keeps only in-frame clones here, not all; method: immunoSEQ multiplex PCR. The sample has nearly 110,000 clones; around 78% are singletons. The sample consisted of PBMCs. The origin of the receptors is a man aged 25-40 years in good health and CMV-seronegative. Both conserved end residues are part of each CDR3. A D gene is named only where the DNA matches it firmly. Clone size appears in some rows only: once, few, many, or a class for an expanded clone.

size: -
J: TRBJ1-2
V: TRBV6-4
D: TRBD1
CDR3: CASKIDRGRFGYGYTF
DNA: TGTGCCAGCAAGATTGACAGGGGGCGATTTGGTTATGGCTACACCTTC

size: -
J: TRBJ2-3
V: TRBV4-1
D: -
CDR3: CASSQQLAYYTDTQYF
DNA: TGTGCCAGCAGCCAACAACTAGCTTACTACACAGATACGCAGTATTTT

size: once
J: TRBJ1-2
V: TRBV16
D: -
CDR3: CASSQMDSTPEGYTF
DNA: TGTGCCAGCAGCCAAATGGACAGCACCCCGGAAGGCTACACCTTC

size: -
J: TRBJ2-3
V: TRBV28
D: -
CDR3: CAIQETSTDTQYF
DNA: TGTGCCATACAAGAGACTAGCACAGATACGCAGTATTTT

size: -
J: TRBJ2-1
V: TRBV7-9
D: -
CDR3: CASSLTESAYNEQFF
DNA: TGTGCCAGCAGCTTGACGGAGTCGGCCTACAATGAGCAGTTCTTC

size: once
J: TRBJ2-2
V: TRBV7-9
D: -
CDR3: CASSLGRNKDRGELFF
DNA: TGTGCCAGCAGCCTCGGGAGAAATAAGGACCGAGGGGAGCTGTTTTTT

size: few
J: TRBJ2-7
V: TRBV2
D: TRBD1
CDR3: CASGGQGGPYEQYF
DNA: TGTGCCAGCGGGGGACAGGGGGGTCCCTACGAGCAGTACTTC

size: -
J: TRBJ1-6
V: TRBV25-1
D: -
CDR3: CASSPLRDMVSPLHF
DNA: TGTGCCAGCAGCCCTTTGAGGGATATGGTTTCACCCCTCCACTTT

size: -
J: TRBJ2-5
V: TRBV5-1
D: TRBD1
CDR3: CASSLVAGGRETQYF
DNA: TGCGCCAGCAGCTTGGTGGCAGGGGGCAGGGAGACCCAGTACTTC

size: -
J: TRBJ2-3
V: TRBV6-1
D: TRBD1
CDR3: CASSEPRTGGRDTQYF
DNA: TGTGCCAGCAGTGAACCCAGGACAGGGGGCCGAGATACGCAGTATTTT

size: -
J: TRBJ2-2
V: TRBV9
D: -
CDR3: CASSAGRAAGELFF
DNA: TGTGCCAGCAGCGCGGGCAGGGCGGCCGGGGAGCTGTTTTTT

size: -
J: TRBJ1-4
V: TRBV28
D: -
CDR3: CASSSPAGTTNEKLFF
DNA: TGTGCCAGCAGTTCCCCGGCAGGGACAACTAATGAAAAACTGTTTTTT

size: -
J: TRBJ2-7
V: TRBV28
D: TRBD2
CDR3: CASSSGSRGSYEQYF
DNA: TGTGCCAGCAGTAGCGGGAGCCGGGGCTCCTACGAGCAGTACTTC

size: -
J: TRBJ2-5
V: TRBV14
D: -
CDR3: CASSPLAPQSQTQYF
DNA: TGTGCCAGCAGCCCCCTTGCGCCCCAATCACAGACCCAGTACTTC

size: -
J: TRBJ1-5
V: TRBV10-2
D: -
CDR3: CASSGGPQPQHF
DNA: TGCGCCAGCAGTGGTGGGCCCCAGCCCCAGCATTTT

size: -
J: TRBJ2-7
V: TRBV9
D: -
CDR3: CASSATSQAYEQYF
DNA: TGTGCCAGCAGCGCGACTAGTCAAGCCTACGAGCAGTACTTC

size: once
J: TRBJ1-5
V: TRBV19
D: -
CDR3: CASSDDRRNQPQHF
DNA: TGTGCCAGTAGCGACGACAGGCGCAATCAGCCCCAGCATTTT

size: -
J: TRBJ1-5
V: TRBV27
D: TRBD1
CDR3: CASSLGQGRPNQPQHF
DNA: TGTGCCAGCAGTTTAGGACAGGGGCGACCCAATCAGCCCCAGCATTTT

size: -
J: TRBJ2-1
V: TRBV4-2
D: TRBD2
CDR3: CASSQEIGTGGDEQFF
DNA: TGTGCCAGCAGCCAAGAGATCGGTACTGGGGGGGATGAGCAGTTCTTC

size: -
J: TRBJ2-2
V: TRBV28
D: TRBD2
CDR3: CASSGRGTSGSIGELFF
DNA: TGTGCCAGCAGTGGGAGAGGGACTAGCGGGAGTATCGGGGAGCTGTTTTTT

size: -
J: TRBJ1-1
V: TRBV7-9
D: -
CDR3: CASSDSGNTEAFF
DNA: TGTGCCAGCAGCGACTCCGGGAACACTGAAGCTTTCTTT

size: once
J: TRBJ2-7
V: TRBV7-9
D: TRBD1
CDR3: CASSFGTGVEQYF
DNA: TGTGCCAGCAGCTTCGGGACAGGGGTGGAGCAGTACTTC

size: -
J: TRBJ2-3
V: TRBV19
D: -
CDR3: CASSIPGSTDTQYF
DNA: TGTGCCAGTAGTATCCCGGGTTCCACAGATACGCAGTATTTT

size: -
J: TRBJ1-2
V: TRBV28
D: -
CDR3: CASAGWYGYTF
DNA: TGTGCAAGCGCAGGGTGGTATGGCTACACCTTC

size: -
J: TRBJ2-3
V: TRBV7-9
D: TRBD2
CDR3: CASSPRGGSIGTDTQYF
DNA: TGTGCCAGCAGCCCCCGGGGGGGGTCGATTGGCACAGATACGCAGTATTTT

size: -
J: TRBJ2-3
V: TRBV5-8
D: -
CDR3: CASSLQGADTQYF
DNA: TGTGCCAGCAGCTTACAGGGTGCAGATACGCAGTATTTT

size: few
J: TRBJ2-7
V: TRBV29-1
D: TRBD2
CDR3: CSVELADYEQYF
DNA: TGCAGCGTTGAACTAGCGGACTACGAGCAGTACTTC

size: -
J: TRBJ1-1
V: TRBV6-4
D: TRBD1
CDR3: CASRLSGGTEAFF
DNA: TGTGCCAGCAGGCTTTCAGGGGGCACTGAAGCTTTCTTT

size: -
J: TRBJ2-3
V: TRBV5-4
D: TRBD2
CDR3: CASSSSVASGSTDTQYF
DNA: TGTGCCAGCAGCTCTTCGGTGGCTAGCGGGAGCACAGATACGCAGTATTTT

size: -
J: TRBJ1-2
V: TRBV28
D: TRBD1
CDR3: CASSLGTVGGYTF
DNA: TGTGCCAGCAGTTTAGGGACAGTTGGTGGCTACACCTTC

size: once
J: TRBJ2-1
V: TRBV30
D: TRBD1
CDR3: CAWSSDRGYNEQFF
DNA: TGTGCCTGGAGTTCGGACAGGGGGTACAATGAGCAGTTCTTC

size: -
J: TRBJ2-3
V: TRBV28
D: -
CDR3: CASSPGTTSTDTQYF
DNA: TGTGCCAGCAGTCCCGGGACAACTAGCACAGATACGCAGTATTTT

size: -
J: TRBJ2-7
V: TRBV10-1
D: TRBD1
CDR3: CASSPQQGSFHEQYF
DNA: TGCGCCAGCAGTCCCCAACAGGGGTCCTTCCACGAGCAGTACTTC

size: -
J: TRBJ2-1
V: TRBV27
D: TRBD2
CDR3: CASSLPSGGLYNEQFF
DNA: TGTGCCAGCAGTTTACCTAGCGGGGGGTTATACAATGAGCAGTTCTTC

size: -
J: TRBJ1-6
V: TRBV6-1
D: TRBD1
CDR3: CASSESGQGYSPLHF
DNA: TGTGCCAGCAGTGAATCGGGACAGGGCTATTCACCCCTCCACTTT

size: -
J: TRBJ2-7
V: TRBV5-1
D: -
CDR3: CASSFQQGPHEQYF
DNA: TGCGCCAGCAGCTTTCAACAGGGCCCTCACGAGCAGTACTTC